A single sample is the source of the 12 T cell receptor beta chains below, sequenced in a study of response to subunit inactivated influenza vaccine. From the RT-PCR reads, TCRdb called clonotypes with MiXCR, one entry per CDR3 protein. The profile shows 550,000 to 800,000 distinct CDR3 sequences, 15% to 19% of them singletons. Sequenced here: PBMCs from blood, sampled 11 to 12 days after vaccination. These receptors were taken from a man aged 50 or older who received an inactivated influenza vaccine.

The rearrangement links TRBV3-1 to TRBJ1-2; no firm D call. Per the germline V gene, CDR1 is LGHDT and CDR2 is YNNKEL (reference sequence). Trimming cost V 2 bases and J 4 bases, with 14 bases left between them. The CDR3 loop spans 15 amino acids. The CDR3 region has the DNA TGTGCCAGCAGCCAATTCGGACGGAGTCTCTATGGCTACACCTTC. This codes for CASSQFGRSLYGYTF.

The table lists this clonotype with a few counts. CDR3 nucleotide sequence: TGTGCCAGCAGTCGCCGGGAGGGGGAGCTGTTTTTT. It encodes CASSRREGELFF. The chain has TRBV6-2 or TRBV6-3 and TRBJ2-2; D is possibly TRBD2 (6 bases). Germline CDR1 and CDR2: MNHEY and SVGEGT. Trimming stripped 5 bases from V and 8 bases from J, with 9 bases between. CDR3 length equals 12 residues.

This clonotype was counted only a few times. The J gene is TRBJ2-7, the V gene TRBV19; no definite D call. With 3 bases removed from V and 3 bases from J, the gap between germline ends came to 9 bases. CDR3 length: 13 amino acids. Germline loops: CDR1 LNHDA, CDR2 SQIVND (reference sequence). CDR3 protein: CASSIRQDYEQYF. The CDR3, as DNA: TGTGCCAGTAGTATCAGGCAAGACTACGAGCAGTACTTC.

J is TRBJ2-2 and V is TRBV12-3 or TRBV12-4; 7 bases are a match to TRBD1. The junction had 10 bases not matched to a gene; V was cut back by 6 bases and J by 6 bases. The CDR3 runs 15 residues. CDR3 nucleotide sequence: TGTGCCAGCAGCGGACGACAGGGCCTCGCCGGGGAGCTGTTTTTT. Its translation: CASSGRQGLAGELFF.

This clonotype was picked up a small number of times. CDR3 amino acids: CASSQARDTQYF. The DNA of the CDR3 is TGTGCCAGCAGCCAAGCCAGGGATACGCAGTATTTT. V is TRBV14 and J is TRBJ2-3; D gene uncertain. Germline CDR1 and CDR2: SGHDN and FVKESK. V was shortened by 1 base and J by 6 bases, with 5 bases between the two germline ends. The CDR3 has 12 amino acids.

The chain has TRBV20-1 and TRBJ2-5; perhaps D is TRBD1 or TRBD2 (5 bases each). The germline gives CDR1 DFQATT, CDR2 SNEGSKA (reference sequence). Trimming removed 2 bases from V and 2 bases from J, with 12 bases in between. The CDR3 covers 14 residues. This chain's CDR3 is CSARRDPLQETQYF. The CDR3 DNA sequence: TGCAGTGCTAGAAGGGACCCACTACAAGAGACCCAGTACTTC.

The chain has TRBV4-2 and TRBJ2-1; tentative D call: TRBD1 (6 bases). Trimming pared 3 bases from V and 4 bases from J, leaving 16 bases between. CDR3 size: 16 residues. Germline-derived CDR1 and CDR2 are LGHNA and YNFKEQ. The CDR3: CASSQVGAGDYNEQFF. As DNA, the CDR3 is TGTGCCAGCAGCCAGGTTGGGGCAGGGGATTACAATGAGCAGTTCTTC.

This clonotype turned up a few times. V gene TRBV9 combines with J gene TRBJ2-1; perhaps TRBD1 as D (5 bases). The CDR3 runs 16 residues. The germline gives CDR1 SGDLS, CDR2 YYNGEE. The V and J ends lost 0 bases and 8 bases respectively, with 18 bases between them. The DNA for the CDR3 is TGTGCCAGCAGCGTAGTGGGTGGGTCAGGGATTGATGAGCAGTTCTTC. Encoded protein: CASSVVGGSGIDEQFF.

J is TRBJ2-5 and V is TRBV5-1; no firm D call. The germline V gene has CDR1 SGHRS and CDR2 YFSETQ. CDR3 size: 13 residues. V was trimmed by 0 bases and J by 4 bases, leaving 7 bases between them. CDR3: CASSLDWGETQYF. For the CDR3, the DNA is TGCGCCAGCAGCTTGGACTGGGGAGAGACCCAGTACTTC.

Concerning this clonotype itself: Since a much larger clone is just one base distant, this may be a read error. This chain joins TRBV20-1 and TRBJ2-3, with 9 bases that match TRBD2. The V and J ends lost 6 bases and 8 bases, in that order; junction bases with no gene match: 9. Germline lookup yields CDR1 DFQATT and CDR2 SNEGSKA (reference sequence). The CDR3 runs 13 residues. CDR3 amino acids: CSAFGGGAVTQYF. The CDR3 DNA reads TGCAGTGCCTTTGGCGGGGGGGCAGTTACGCAGTATTTT.

At least ten counts were recorded for this clonotype. The chain carries TRBV24-1 and TRBJ2-1; D may be TRBD1 or TRBD2 (5 bases each). Germline CDR1 reads KGHDR; CDR2 reads SFDVKD. The CDR3 loop spans 15 amino acids. V dropped 3 bases and J dropped 3 bases, with 11 bases sitting between them. The CDR3 here is CATSDGGLGYNEQFF. The CDR3 nucleotides are TGTGCCACCAGTGATGGGGGATTGGGCTACAATGAGCAGTTCTTC.

This clonotype was counted only a few times. J is TRBJ2-1 and V is TRBV6-5; 12 nucleotides line up with TRBD2. The CDR3 length is 15 residues. Germline V lookup: CDR1 MNHEY, CDR2 SVGAGI. V lost 2 bases and J lost 7; bases outside the gene matches: 3. In nucleotides, the CDR3 is TGTGCCAGCAGTTACCCTGGGACTAGCGGGAATGAGCAGTTCTTC. Protein product: CASSYPGTSGNEQFF.